This T cell receptor (beta chain) derives from a study of OX40 agonist ivuxolimab in advanced cancers. Looking at the study overall: Ivuxolimab, which targeted the costimulatory receptor OX40 (CD134), was an agonistic, fully human IgG2 monoclonal antibody. Of the approximately 50 patients in dose escalation, 19 had hepatocellular carcinoma, approximately 15 had melanoma, 9 had renal cell carcinoma and 9 had head and neck cancer. Partial responses occurred in three dose-escalation patients, of whom one had hepatocellular carcinoma and two had cutaneous melanoma. Peripheral TCRbeta sequencing aimed to test whether ivuxolimab altered TCR sequence diversity and caused clonal T-cell expansion. The dose-escalation cohort was about 83% male with a mean age of approximately 59 years, ranging from about 23 to 85. Patients were allowed to have had prior anti-PD-1, anti-PD-L1 or anti-CTLA-4 therapy, and 30% to 40% of the dose-escalation patients had previously received checkpoint inhibitors. Intravenous ivuxolimab was administered to patients every 2 weeks at six dose levels: 0.01, 0.1, 0.3, 1.5, 3 and 10 mg/kg. The paper describes the monotherapy dose-escalation part (N of about 52 patients) of the phase I trial of ivuxolimab.

Patients with autoimmune disease history or receiving systemic immunosuppression were excluded from the trial. Peripheral blood for TCR sequencing was drawn from every dose cohort at baseline, at cycle 4 day 1 and at cycle 7 day 1. The samples were drawn from a first-in-human, open-label, multicenter phase I dose-escalation trial of ivuxolimab. Adults with locally advanced or metastatic head and neck squamous cell, hepatocellular, melanoma or renal cell carcinoma were enrolled in the trial. Before TCR sequencing, CD4+ T cells and CD8+ T cells from peripheral blood were sorted into separate populations. Overall study outcomes, separate from this receptor: Low levels of normalized T-cell clonal expansion were also seen in some patients who did not respond. At doses of 0.1 to 3.0 mg/kg, clonal expansion of both CD4+ and CD8+ T cells in blood was seen between baseline and week 6. Antigen specificity was not determined for the clonally expanded peripheral T cells. After ivuxolimab, CD8+ T cells had more expanded clones than CD4+ T cells on average. In partial responders in the 0.1-3.0 mg/kg groups, normalized peripheral clonal expansion was found to be among the lowest, especially among CD8+ T cells.

Genomic DNA was extracted from sorted cells for sequencing of the TCRbeta CDR3 region. The immunoSEQ Assay was used for sequencing of TCRbeta CDR3 regions. TCRdb provides this immuneACCESS table in a form limited to in-frame rearrangements. Some clones are lacking; in checked studies, under half of them reflect an unresolved V gene, and why the rest are absent is not known. This sample comprises around 94,000 clones, 90% to 95% of them detected only once. Of the sample, over 0.8% falls within the top ten clones. Germline trimming amounts to 3 bases on V and 1 base on J, with 11 as the count of junction bases outside the gene matches. The CDR3 contains 17 residues, cysteine and phenylalanine counted. Just the 51-base CDR3 DNA is kept, in frame starting at base 1. The germline V gene provides CDR1 SGHTA and CDR2 FQGTGA. As regards this clone: Its antigen is not yet known. No much larger clonotype is one base removed from it; base qualities were not supplied.

This specimen consisted of CD4+ or CD8+ T cells sorted from blood, obtained in a trial of the OX40 agonist ivuxolimab. Here the chain combines TRBV7-3 and TRBJ1-1; TRBD1 matches 7 bases in the middle. The clonotype comes from an adult with an advanced solid tumor such as melanoma, head and neck, liver or kidney cancer. This receptor has the CDR3 CASSFQARTGRNTEAFF. The nucleotide sequence reads as follows: TGTGCCAGCAGCTTTCAAGCTAGGACAGGTAGGAACACTGAAGCTTTCTTT.